This T cell receptor beta chain was captured by sequencing in a study of T cell repertoires in cytomegalovirus infection. The wider study: The public TCR beta signatures pointed to both CMV infection and matching HLA type. Study results and caveats: The response measured ex vivo was dominated by TCR beta clonotypes (HLA-C-restricted and CMV-specific). Public TCR beta family frequency separated CMV-and-HLA carriers, including in an independent cohort.

Each CDR3 protein is one row after TCRdb ran MiXCR on the reads. The sample comprises about 190,000 distinct CDR3 sequences, about a tenth of which are singletons, and approximately 4.6% rests with the top ten. Ten or more counts support this clonotype. Antigen specificity is unknown. The receptor's source is a human donor in good health (CMV status not recorded). Some clones in this sample may be carry-over from other donors' samples. Sample: PBMCs.

The DNA for the CDR3 is TGTGCCAGCAGCCAAGATTGGGGACAGGACTCCTATAATTCACCCCTCCACTTT. Translation: CASSQDWGQDSYNSPLHF. The chain couples TRBV4-2 to TRBJ1-6, with 8 bases fitting TRBD1. Germline loops: CDR1 LGHNA, CDR2 YNFKEQ. With 0 bases clipped from V and 0 bases from J, the junction kept 4 bases outside the gene matches. The CDR3 totals 18 residues.